Presented here are 26 T cell receptor beta chains from one specimen sequenced in a study of blood T cell repertoires in COVID-19. The table came from immunoSEQ multiplex PCR; TCRdb's copy has only in-frame clones and leaves some out. The repertoire includes hundreds of thousands of clones, 85% to 90% of them detected once, and about 4.6% sits in the top ten. Sequencing input: peripheral blood. Every receptor here comes from a man aged 40-49 years with acute or convalescent COVID-19.

V usage is TRBV27 and J usage is TRBJ1-2, with D unclear. This CDR3 is built from 14 residues. The V end was cut by 6 bases, the J end by 8 bases, with 19 bases between. The germline gives CDR1 MNHEY, CDR2 SMNVEV (reference sequence). The CDR3 DNA sequence: TGTGCCAGCAGCCCCAACGGGTTAAGGGAGGGCTACACCTTC. This encodes CASSPNGLREGYTF.

The V gene is TRBV24-1, the J gene TRBJ2-3; D unresolved. In germline, CDR1 is KGHDR, CDR2 SFDVKD. The CDR3 loop spans 15 amino acids. V was pared by 3 bases and J by 3 bases, with 12 bases between. CDR3 in amino acids: CATSDEYPATDTQYF. CDR3 sequence (DNA): TGTGCCACCAGTGATGAGTACCCTGCAACAGATACGCAGTATTTT.

The chain joins TRBV6-2 or TRBV6-3 to TRBJ2-2; TRBD1 matches at 7 bases. The V gene's germline CDR1 is MNHEY and CDR2 SVGEGT. The CDR3 has 19 residues. The J segment lost 5 bases and the V segment lost 0 bases, leaving 15 bases of the junction unmatched. This CDR3 reads CASSYSGLVQGIRTGELFF. DNA for the CDR3: TGTGCCAGCAGTTACTCGGGTCTCGTACAGGGGATTCGAACCGGGGAGCTGTTTTTT.

The V call is TRBV5-6, the J call TRBJ2-1; TRBD1 is a possible D gene (5 bases). The CDR3 consists of 19 residues. V was pared by 4 bases and J by 0 bases, with 23 bases between. The germline gives CDR1 SGHDT, CDR2 YYEEEE. The CDR3 region is CASSVSRRGVISSYNEQFF. The CDR3, as DNA: TGTGCCAGCAGCGTCTCCCGAAGGGGCGTGATAAGCTCCTACAATGAGCAGTTCTTC. Drawing the rest from reference TRBV5-6 and TRBJ2-1, the complete variable domain is DAGVTQSPTHLIKTRGQQVTLRCSPKSGHDTVSWYQQALGQGPQFIFQYYEEEERQRGNFPDRFSGHQFPNYSSELNVNALLLGDSALYLCASSVSRRGVISSYNEQFFGPGTRLTVL.

There are a few counts of this clone. The chain employs TRBV2 and TRBJ1-3; D is possibly TRBD1 (5 bases). Trimming removed 4 bases at V and 1 base at J, with 11 bases between. Per germline, CDR1 SNHLY and CDR2 FYNNEI. The CDR3 totals 15 residues. CDR3 in DNA: TGTGCCAGCAGTGTCAGGGTTTCTTCTGGAAACACCATATATTTT. The encoded protein is CASSVRVSSGNTIYF. The full variable domain, its missing parts supplied by reference TRBV2 and TRBJ1-3, is EPEVTQTPSHQVTQMGQEVILRCVPISNHLYFYWYRQILGQKVEFLVSFYNNEISEKSEIFDDQFSVERPDGSNFTLKIRSTKLEDSAMYFCASSVRVSSGNTIYFGEGSWLTVV.

The chain employs TRBV5-5 and TRBJ2-2, with TRBD2 matching over 10 bases. V shed 3 bases and J 7 bases; nucleotides not matched to a gene: 9. There are 16 residues in the CDR3. CDR1 and CDR2 from the germline V gene are SGHKS and YYEKEE (reference sequence). The CDR3: CASSSRTSGEGGELFF. As DNA, the CDR3 is TGTGCCAGCAGCTCAAGGACTAGCGGTGAGGGCGGGGAGCTGTTTTTT.

V gene TRBV9 combines with J gene TRBJ1-6; TRBD1 matches 8 bases. This CDR3 has 16 amino acids. Germline V lookup: CDR1 SGDLS, CDR2 YYNGEE. Trimming removed 3 bases from V and 4 bases from J; junction bases left unmatched: 6. As DNA, the CDR3 is TGTGCCAGCAGCGCCGGACAGGGAAAATATAATTCACCCCTCCACTTT. It specifies CASSAGQGKYNSPLHF.

A few counts support this clone. The J gene is TRBJ2-1, the V gene TRBV18; tentative D call: TRBD2 (6 bases). Trimming stripped 6 bases from V and 4 bases from J, with 19 bases between. Germline V CDR1 and CDR2: KGHSH, LQKENI. The CDR3 has 16 residues. The CDR3 reads CASSPTALSGYNEQFF. For the CDR3, the DNA is TGTGCCAGCTCCCCCACGGCATTAAGCGGGTACAATGAGCAGTTCTTC.

The chain recombines TRBV7-2 with TRBJ2-6, with D possibly TRBD1 on 6 matching bases. The CDR3 is 14 amino acids. Germline CDR1 SGHTA, CDR2 FQGNSA. V lost 10 bases, J lost 0 bases, and 10 bases lay in between. The CDR3: CATGQPSGANVLTF. The DNA for the CDR3 is TGTGCCACCGGACAGCCCTCTGGGGCCAACGTCCTGACTTTC.

This rearrangement joins TRBV29-1 to TRBJ2-3; D is perhaps TRBD2 (5 bases). The CDR3 contains 16 residues. V lost 0 bases to trimming and J lost 0 bases, with 13 bases between them. The germline V gene has CDR1 SQVTM and CDR2 ANQGSEA. CDR3 sequence: CSVEDSQRMSTDTQYF. Here the CDR3 DNA reads TGCAGCGTTGAAGATAGCCAGCGGATGAGCACAGATACGCAGTATTTT.

This chain joins TRBV18 and TRBJ2-3; D might be TRBD1 (5 bases). With 2 bases removed from V and 0 bases from J, the gap between germline ends came to 12 bases. Germline V CDR1 and CDR2: KGHSH, LQKENI. The CDR3 runs to 16 residues. The CDR3 reads CASSPLTGTSTDTQYF. The CDR3 DNA is TGTGCCAGCTCACCATTAACAGGAACTAGCACAGATACGCAGTATTTT.

This clone was counted a single time. This chain joins TRBV27 and TRBJ1-2; D is possibly TRBD1 (5 bases). The CDR3 consists of 14 residues. Germline assignment: CDR1 MNHEY and CDR2 SMNVEV (reference sequence). Trimming stripped 3 bases from V and 3 bases from J, with 11 bases between. The CDR3 DNA is TGTGCCAGCAGTTTCCAGGGTTTAGACTATGGCTACACCTTC. Protein: CASSFQGLDYGYTF.

This clone is a singleton in its sample. The gene calls are TRBV30 and TRBJ2-7, with D possibly matching TRBD2 (5 bases). Germline V gene lookup returns CDR1 GTSNPN and CDR2 SVGIG (reference sequence). This CDR3 contains 13 residues. The germline V and J ends were trimmed by 3 bases and 4 bases, with 13 bases remaining between them. The CDR3 protein is CAWSTGIPYEQYF. In DNA form, the CDR3 reads TGTGCCTGGAGCACGGGGATCCCTTACGAGCAGTACTTC.

V usage is TRBV27 and J usage is TRBJ1-1; D might be TRBD1 (6 bases). V dropped 0 bases and J dropped 1 base, with 9 bases sitting between them. The CDR3 is 15 amino acids. The germline V gene has CDR1 MNHEY and CDR2 SMNVEV (reference sequence). CDR3 in DNA: TGTGCCAGCAGTTTATCCGGGACACCGAACACTGAAGCTTTCTTT. Protein sequence: CASSLSGTPNTEAFF.

This chain uses TRBV5-1 with TRBJ2-1; the match to TRBD2 covers 15 bases. The CDR3 runs to 17 residues. V shed 4 bases and J 8 bases; nucleotides not matched to a gene: 10. The germline V gene encodes CDR1 SGHRS and CDR2 YFSETQ. Here the CDR3 DNA reads TGCGCCAGCAGCCTCGGACTAGCGGGGGGGATAACCCATGAGCAGTTCTTC. Protein sequence: CASSLGLAGGITHEQFF.

This clone was counted a single time. This sequence joins TRBV12-5 and TRBJ1-1, with a tentative D call TRBD1 (5 bases). Trimming shortened V by 1 base and J by 3 bases, and 6 bases separated the two germline ends. This CDR3 comprises 13 residues. Germline CDR1 and CDR2: LGHNT and FRNRAP. The CDR3 DNA follows: TGTGCTAGTGGTTTGGCAGGGCACACTGAAGCTTTCTTT. Amino acids: CASGLAGHTEAFF.

V is TRBV5-4 and J is TRBJ2-3, with 8 positions matching TRBD2. V was clipped by 4 bases and J by 7 bases; unmatched bases: 20. The germline gives CDR1 SGHNT, CDR2 YYREEE (reference sequence). The CDR3 extends over 18 amino acids. The CDR3 region has the DNA TGTGCCAGCAGCCCCGCACCTGGACTAGCTGGGGGGAAAAATACGCAGTATTTT. It codes for CASSPAPGLAGGKNTQYF.

The genes are TRBV14 and TRBJ2-4; a weak D match, TRBD2 (5 bases). The germline gives CDR1 SGHDN, CDR2 FVKESK. Deletions cut 1 base from V and 2 bases from J, with 12 bases between. The CDR3 runs 16 residues. The CDR3 coding sequence is TGTGCCAGCAGCCAAGGGGCGGGCAGTTCCAAAAACATTCAGTACTTC. Translated: CASSQGAGSSKNIQYF.

The genes are TRBV5-1 and TRBJ2-7; 8 bases align to TRBD1. Germline CDR1 and CDR2: SGHRS and YFSETQ. The CDR3 spans 13 residues. Trimming removed 5 bases from V and 2 bases from J; junction bases left unmatched: 3. CDR3 coding DNA: TGCGCCAGCAGTACAGGGGGAACCTACGAGCAGTACTTC. Protein: CASSTGGTYEQYF.

V usage is TRBV5-4 and J usage is TRBJ2-6, with unresolved D. The V end was cut by 0 bases, the J end by 2 bases, with 12 bases between. In germline, CDR1 is SGHNT, CDR2 YYREEE (reference sequence). The CDR3 has 17 residues. CDR3 coding DNA: TGTGCCAGCAGCTTGGATCCGGGTTCAGCTGGGGCCAACGTCCTGACTTTC. It codes for CASSLDPGSAGANVLTF.

The chain has TRBV27 and TRBJ1-6; TRBD1 is a possible D gene (6 bases). CDR3 length: 14 residues. With 0 bases removed from V and 14 bases from J, the gap between germline ends came to 14 bases. The germline CDR1 and CDR2 sequences are MNHEY and SMNVEV (reference sequence). The CDR3: CASSLSTGYPTLHF. CDR3 bases: TGTGCCAGCAGTTTATCTACAGGGTACCCTACCCTCCACTTT.

The chain combines TRBV18 with TRBJ1-4; 8 nucleotides line up with TRBD1. The CDR3 totals 15 residues. The V segment lost 0 bases and the J segment 5 bases; nucleotides outside the gene matches: 2. In germline, CDR1 is KGHSH, CDR2 LQKENI. The DNA of the CDR3 is TGTGCCAGCTCACCACCGAGGACAGGGAATGAAAAACTGTTTTTT. Encoded protein: CASSPPRTGNEKLFF.

The V call is TRBV7-3, the J call TRBJ2-3, with 16 positions matching TRBD2. The CDR3 length is 18 residues. With 4 bases clipped from V and 4 bases from J, the junction kept 8 bases outside the gene matches. In germline, CDR1 is SGHTA, CDR2 FQGTGA. CDR3 bases: TGTGCCAGCAGCTCGGGACTAGCGGGGGGGCGGAGTGCAGATACGCAGTATTTT. Encoded protein: CASSSGLAGGRSADTQYF.

The gene calls are TRBV6-1 and TRBJ2-2; D possibly corresponds to TRBD1 (6 bases). Trimming took off 3 bases at V and 7 bases at J, with 12 bases between the two ends. Germline lookup yields CDR1 MNHNS and CDR2 SASEGT. This CDR3 contains 14 residues. CDR3 in amino acids: CASSDQGYGGELFF. The CDR3 bases are TGTGCCAGCAGTGATCAGGGGTATGGCGGGGAGCTGTTTTTT.

This sequence joins TRBV28 and TRBJ2-7; 8 bases are shared with TRBD1. This CDR3 contains 16 residues. The ends lost 6 bases at V and 2 bases at J; junction bases unmatched: 12. Germline V gives CDR1 MDHEN, CDR2 SYDVKM. In DNA form, the CDR3 reads TGTGCCAGCAGGATTGCAGGAGGACAGGGCGCCTACGAGCAGTACTTC. It encodes CASRIAGGQGAYEQYF.

Remarks on this clone: Other DNA sequences in this specimen translate into the identical CDR3. The chain links TRBV5-1 to TRBJ1-1, with TRBD1 identical over 7 bases. CDR1 and CDR2 from the germline V gene are SGHRS and YFSETQ. The CDR3 runs to 14 residues. V was clipped by 0 bases and J by 2 bases; unmatched bases: 1. The CDR3 sequence: CASSLDRGNTEAFF. CDR3 DNA sequence: TGCGCCAGCAGCTTGGACAGGGGCAACACTGAAGCTTTCTTT.